The 32 T cell receptor beta chains in this list originate from one sample, sequenced in a study of vaccination and CD4 T cells after COVID-19. Sequencing of DNA taken from cultured CD4+ T cells relied on the Oncomine TCR Beta short-read assay. A single record per CDR3 protein comes from TCRdb applying MiXCR to the PCR reads. This table has about 11,000 distinct CDR3 sequences, around 50% appearing once. Antigens for these TCRs are unknown. Specified treatment: roughly ten-day PBMC culture with coronavirus spike peptide pools or control peptides (ViraFEST assay). The sequenced material came from CD4+ T cells from blood, cultured in vitro. These receptors came from a human donor who had recovered from COVID-19.

The rearrangement uses TRBV12-3 or TRBV12-4 and TRBJ2-3; D is unresolved. The V end was cut by 6 bases, the J end by 7 bases, with 8 bases between. The CDR3 sequence is 11 residues long. CDR3: CASRKTNTQYF. CDR3 coding DNA: TGTGCCAGCAGAAAAACTAATACGCAGTATTTT.

This chain joins TRBV20-1 and TRBJ2-1; 7 bases are shared with TRBD2. Germline loops: CDR1 DFQATT, CDR2 SNEGSKA (reference sequence). This CDR3 is 12 amino acids long. V was clipped by 3 bases and J by 12 bases; unmatched bases: 8. CDR3 protein: CSARGDYESQFF. CDR3 DNA sequence: TGCAGTGCTAGGGGGGACTACGAATCGCAGTTCTTC.

The rearrangement links TRBV7-8 to TRBJ2-4, with a weak D call TRBD2 (6 bases). The V and J ends lost 1 base and 8 bases respectively, with 9 bases between them. The CDR3 totals 13 residues. The germline gives CDR1 SGHVS, CDR2 FQNEAQ. The CDR3 DNA reads TGTGCCAGCAGCTTAGTCCAGCGGGACATTCAGTACTTC. This codes for CASSLVQRDIQYF.

There are a few counts of this clonotype. CDR3 bases: TGTGCCAGCAGTCGTCGGGTAGATAATCAGCCCCAGCATTTT. Its protein product is CASSRRVDNQPQHF. The rearrangement uses TRBV2 and TRBJ1-5; D remains ambiguous. V lost 5 bases to trimming and J lost 4 bases, with 12 bases between them. This CDR3 is built from 14 residues. CDR1 and CDR2 from the germline V gene are SNHLY and FYNNEI.

This chain connects TRBV4-3 to TRBJ2-4, with TRBD1 as a possible D gene (5 bases). Germline V gives CDR1 LGHNA, CDR2 YSLEER. Between the trimmed V and J ends, which lost 1 base and 9 bases, there was a span of 13 bases. The CDR3 spans 14 residues. The chain's CDR3 is CASSQVLGPGIQYF. CDR3 nucleotides: TGCGCCAGCAGCCAAGTTTTGGGGCCTGGCATTCAGTACTTC.

The chain recombines TRBV7-3 with TRBJ2-7; 13 bases are a match to TRBD2. Germline CDR1 SGHTA, CDR2 FQGTGA. The junction had 7 bases not matched to a gene; V was cut back by 2 bases and J by 3 bases. The CDR3 consists of 17 residues. Here the CDR3 DNA reads TGTGCCAGCAGCTTAGGCTCAGGGACTAGCGGGAACTACGAGCAGTACTTC. Translated: CASSLGSGTSGNYEQYF.

The V and J genes are TRBV7-3 and TRBJ2-5, with 11 bases fitting TRBD2. CDR3 length equals 13 residues. The V and J ends lost 8 bases and 4 bases, in that order; junction bases with no gene match: 3. Germline lookup yields CDR1 SGHTA and CDR2 FQGTGA. The CDR3 DNA is TGTGCCAGCTCTAGCGGGAGGTCAGAGACCCAGTACTTC. It encodes CASSSGRSETQYF.

The V and J genes are TRBV20-1 and TRBJ2-3; D is possibly TRBD2 (7 bases). Germline CDR1 reads DFQATT; CDR2 reads SNEGSKA (reference sequence). The CDR3 runs to 17 residues. Trimming pared 4 bases from V and 0 bases from J, leaving 20 bases between. The CDR3 loop is CSAIHQTGGLSTDTQYF. CDR3 DNA: TGCAGTGCTATACACCAAACGGGGGGCCTTAGCACAGATACGCAGTATTTT.

The J gene is TRBJ1-1, the V gene TRBV20-1; 7 bases match TRBD1. V lost 6 bases to trimming and J lost 2 bases; unmatched junction nucleotides: 6. Germline-derived CDR1 and CDR2 are DFQATT and SNEGSKA (reference sequence). The CDR3 is 13 residues long. CDR3 region: CSARDSLNTEAFF. DNA for the CDR3: TGCAGTGCGAGGGACAGCTTAAACACTGAAGCTTTCTTT.

This rearrangement joins TRBV4-3 to TRBJ1-2, with unresolved D. V lost 0 bases, J lost 6 bases, and 14 bases lay in between. Germline V gene lookup returns CDR1 LGHNA and CDR2 YSLEER. The CDR3 is 15 amino acids. The CDR3 protein is CASSQDRAVPNGYTF. The CDR3 DNA reads as TGCGCCAGCAGCCAAGATAGGGCAGTCCCTAATGGCTACACCTTC.

The chain combines TRBV30 with TRBJ1-2, with D uncertain. Looked up from germline, CDR1 is GTSNPN and CDR2 is SVGIG (reference sequence). Trimming removed 6 bases from V and 7 bases from J, with 18 bases in between. The CDR3 runs 13 residues. CDR3 region: CACNPGPTTGYTF. Written as DNA, the CDR3 is TGTGCCTGCAACCCAGGCCCGACAACTGGCTACACCTTC.

V is TRBV2 and J is TRBJ2-3, with D tentatively TRBD2 (5 bases). CDR1 SNHLY and CDR2 FYNNEI come from the germline V gene. The CDR3 totals 14 residues. V was clipped by 1 base and J by 1 base, with 6 bases between them. Here the CDR3 reads CASSEGGGTDTQYF. The CDR3 DNA reads TGTGCCAGCAGTGAAGGGGGAGGCACAGATACGCAGTATTTT.

The CDR3 DNA follows: TGCAGTGCTAAAACAGCGACTCTGAACACCGGGGAGCTGTTTTTT. It yields the protein CSAKTATLNTGELFF. This chain links TRBV20-1 with TRBJ2-2, with unresolved D. V was cut by 4 bases and J by 1 base, with 13 bases left in between. The CDR3 covers 15 residues. Germline CDR1 is DFQATT and CDR2 is SNEGSKA (reference sequence).

This chain uses TRBV6-2 or TRBV6-3 with TRBJ2-7; TRBD2 agrees at 10 bases. V was clipped by 6 bases and J by 2 bases; unmatched bases: 4. Per germline, CDR1 MNHEY and CDR2 SVGEGT. The CDR3 has 14 residues. CDR3 in amino acids: CASRRTSGTYEQYF. CDR3 DNA: TGTGCCAGCAGGAGGACTAGCGGAACCTACGAGCAGTACTTC.

This clonotype was detected a few times. The V call is TRBV11-2, the J call TRBJ2-5, with 10 positions matching TRBD2. The germline CDR1 and CDR2 sequences are SGHAT and FQNNGV. V gave up 0 bases and J gave up 5 bases; unmatched junction bases: 9. The CDR3 sequence is 17 residues long. CDR3 loop: CASSLDLLAGVGETQYF. CDR3 DNA sequence: TGTGCCAGCAGCTTAGATCTGCTAGCGGGAGTAGGGGAGACCCAGTACTTC.

Only a few counts were recorded for this clonotype. This chain links TRBV2 with TRBJ1-1, with unresolved D. With 7 bases removed from V and 5 bases from J, the gap between germline ends came to 11 bases. Germline assignment: CDR1 SNHLY and CDR2 FYNNEI. CDR3 length: 12 amino acids. The CDR3 bases are TGTGCCAGCATGTACAGACGGACTGAAGCTTTCTTT. Translated, it gives CASMYRRTEAFF. The variable domain in full, with the rest retrieved from reference TRBV2 and TRBJ1-1, is EPEVTQTPSHQVTQMGQEVILRCVPISNHLYFYWYRQILGQKVEFLVSFYNNEISEKSEIFDDQFSVERPDGSNFTLKIRSTKLEDSAMYFCASMYRRTEAFFGQGTRLTVV.

This clonotype was observed a few times. The genes are TRBV20-1 and TRBJ1-6; TRBD1 might be the D (5 bases). This CDR3 is built from 14 residues. Trimming took 3 bases from V and 0 from J, leaving 6 bases between them. Per germline, CDR1 DFQATT and CDR2 SNEGSKA (reference sequence). This CDR3 is CSASTGSYNSPLHF. The CDR3 nucleotides read TGCAGTGCTAGCACAGGCTCCTATAATTCACCCCTCCACTTT.

This chain uses TRBV20-1 with TRBJ2-1; TRBD2 agrees at 16 bases. From germline, CDR1 is DFQATT and CDR2 SNEGSKA (reference sequence). The CDR3 runs to 22 residues. The V segment lost 2 bases and the J segment 6 bases; nucleotides outside the gene matches: 22. The chain's CDR3 is CSARSPPIAGTSGRVLGNEQFF. CDR3 DNA sequence: TGCAGTGCTAGATCCCCTCCGATCGCGGGGACTAGCGGGAGGGTCCTGGGCAATGAGCAGTTCTTC.

V and J are TRBV6-1 and TRBJ1-6; D gene uncertain. V lost 5 bases and J 9 bases, leaving 20 bases between the germline ends. Germline V gene lookup returns CDR1 MNHNS and CDR2 SASEGT. This CDR3 is built from 16 residues. The CDR3 loop is CASSSGRTNIGSPLHF. CDR3 sequence (DNA): TGTGCCAGCAGTAGCGGGAGGACTAACATAGGTTCACCCCTCCACTTT.

The V and J genes are TRBV7-3 and TRBJ2-7; D remains unclear. CDR3 length: 15 residues. Trimming took off 5 bases at V and 3 bases at J, with 17 bases between the two ends. Germline loops: CDR1 SGHTA, CDR2 FQGTGA. The CDR3 sequence is CASSPTVVGIYEQYF. For the CDR3, the DNA is TGTGCCAGCAGCCCGACCGTCGTTGGCATCTACGAGCAGTACTTC. The entire variable domain, with the rest obtained from reference TRBV7-3 and TRBJ2-7, is as follows: GAGVSQTPSNKVTEKGKYVELRCDPISGHTALYWYRQSLGQGPEFLIYFQGTGAADDSGLPNDRFFAVRPEGSVSTLKIQRTERGDSAVYLCASSPTVVGIYEQYFGPGTRLTVT.

This clonotype was seen a handful of times. The chain has TRBV20-1 and TRBJ2-6; no firm D call. Germline assignment: CDR1 DFQATT and CDR2 SNEGSKA (reference sequence). The CDR3 is made up of 15 amino acids. V lost 4 bases and J lost 0, with 10 bases in between. In nucleotides, the CDR3 is TGCAGTGCTACCGTTAGTAACTCTGGGGCCAACGTCCTGACTTTC. It codes for CSATVSNSGANVLTF.

This chain uses TRBV12-3 or TRBV12-4 with TRBJ2-1; D may match TRBD1 or TRBD2 (6 bases each). The V gene lost 4 bases and the J gene lost 6 bases, with 10 bases spanning the gap. The CDR3 has 13 amino acids. CDR3 DNA sequence: TGTGCCAGCAGTTCGGAGGGGGGCAATGAGCAGTTCTTC. Translated: CASSSEGGNEQFF.

The rearrangement joins TRBV6-1 to TRBJ2-1, with 10 positions matching TRBD2. CDR3 length: 16 amino acids. Germline CDR1 MNHNS, CDR2 SASEGT. V shed 8 bases, J shed 9 bases, and the junction held 16 bases outside the gene matches. The CDR3 spells CASSNKGNSGRFEQFF. The CDR3 DNA reads TGTGCCAGCTCGAATAAGGGGAATAGCGGGAGGTTTGAGCAGTTCTTC.

V and J are TRBV6-1 and TRBJ2-7; 7 bases match TRBD1. V dropped 8 bases and J dropped 0; count of bases not matched to a gene: 7. Per germline, CDR1 MNHNS and CDR2 SASEGT. There are 14 residues in the CDR3. The CDR3 nucleotides read TGTGCCAGCGCCCCAGACAGGGTCTCCTACGAGCAGTACTTC. This gives the protein CASAPDRVSYEQYF.

The V call is TRBV12-3 or TRBV12-4, the J call TRBJ1-1; tentative D call: TRBD1 (5 bases). This CDR3 is 14 amino acids long. With 5 bases removed from V and 8 bases from J, the gap between germline ends came to 18 bases. The chain's CDR3 is CASSPLGGGAEAFF. Written as DNA, the CDR3 is TGTGCCAGCAGTCCCTTAGGAGGAGGGGCGGAAGCTTTCTTT.

This clonotype has a handful of counts. V is TRBV2 and J is TRBJ2-3; tentatively, D is TRBD1 (6 bases). Trimming removed 6 bases at V and 0 bases at J, with 10 bases between. The CDR3 runs to 14 residues. Germline-derived CDR1 and CDR2 are SNHLY and FYNNEI. CDR3 bases: TGTGCCAGCAGCGGACAGATAAGCACAGATACGCAGTATTTT. Its protein is CASSGQISTDTQYF.

V and J are TRBV11-1 and TRBJ2-3; 7 positions match TRBD1. Germline CDR1 is SGHAT and CDR2 is FQDESV (reference sequence). The CDR3 is 14 residues long. V shed 5 bases and J 5 bases; nucleotides not matched to a gene: 7. Here the CDR3 DNA reads TGTGCCAGCAGCCACAGGGGTGCGGGAGATACGCAGTATTTT. Translated, it gives CASSHRGAGDTQYF.

The chain has TRBV20-1 and TRBJ2-4; 8 nucleotides match TRBD1. Germline CDR1 is DFQATT and CDR2 is SNEGSKA (reference sequence). The V segment lost 0 bases and the J segment 3 bases; nucleotides outside the gene matches: 10. The CDR3 is 17 amino acids. The CDR3 nucleotides are TGCAGTGCTAGAGACCCCACGGACAGGGTTGGCAAAAACATTCAGTACTTC. Translated: CSARDPTDRVGKNIQYF.

This clonotype occurred a few times. This rearrangement joins TRBV7-6 to TRBJ2-5; 10 bases match TRBD1. Germline CDR1 SGHVS, CDR2 FNYEAQ. The CDR3 length is 16 residues. The V segment lost 5 bases and the J segment 5 bases; nucleotides outside the gene matches: 11. CDR3 DNA: TGTGCCAGCAGCCCACGTGGGACAGGGGTGGTGGAGACCCAGTACTTC. Its translation: CASSPRGTGVVETQYF.

The genes are TRBV7-9 and TRBJ2-5; 8 bases align to TRBD2. V gave up 1 base and J gave up 2 bases; unmatched junction bases: 9. The CDR3 spans 17 residues. The germline V gene encodes CDR1 SEHNR and CDR2 FQNEAQ (reference sequence). DNA of the CDR3: TGTGCCAGCAGCTTAGGGAGTAGCGGGATGGGGCAAGAGACCCAGTACTTC. Residues: CASSLGSSGMGQETQYF.

The chain is built from TRBV2 and TRBJ2-1; no definite D call. Germline CDR1 SNHLY, CDR2 FYNNEI. V gave up 7 bases and J gave up 6 bases, with 7 bases separating them. There are 11 residues in the CDR3. The CDR3 protein is CASTTANEQFF. For the CDR3, the DNA is TGTGCCAGCACCACGGCCAATGAGCAGTTCTTC.

The chain employs TRBV6-4 and TRBJ2-2; D unresolved. The CDR3 is 13 residues long. CDR1 MRHNA and CDR2 SNTAGT come from the germline V gene. Trimming took 0 bases from V and 4 from J, leaving 3 bases between them. In DNA form, the CDR3 reads TGTGCCAGCAGTGACTCGGCCACCGGGGAGCTGTTTTTT. It yields the protein CASSDSATGELFF.